A selection of T cell receptor beta chains follows, all from one sample in a study of spatial heterogeneity in lung cancer. TCRdb reprocessed the 5' RACE reads with MiXCR, giving one entry per CDR3 protein. Among just under 95,000 distinct CDR3 sequences listed, approximately 12% were seen once. The specimen comprised PBMCs, sampled at surgery. These receptors originate from a male donor with early-stage non-small cell lung cancer. Both conserved end residues are part of each CDR3. Fields, in order: D gene, V gene, J gene, clone size, CDR3 DNA, CDR3 protein. A D gene is named only where the DNA matches it firmly. Only some rows state a clone size, as once, few, many or a class for expanded clones.

D gene: NA; V gene: TRBV5-1; J gene: TRBJ2-7; clone size: NA; CDR3 DNA: TGCGCCAGCAGCGGCGTAGGCAACTACTACGAGCAGTACTTC; CDR3 protein: CASSGVGNYYEQYF
D gene: NA; V gene: TRBV5-1; J gene: TRBJ2-2; clone size: NA; CDR3 DNA: TGCGCCAGCAGCAAACCCGACACGGGCACCGGGGAGCTGTTTTTT; CDR3 protein: CASSKPDTGTGELFF
D gene: TRBD1; V gene: TRBV5-4; J gene: TRBJ1-2; clone size: NA; CDR3 DNA: TGTGCCAGCAGCCTGGAACCGGGACAGTACAATGGCTACACCTTC; CDR3 protein: CASSLEPGQYNGYTF
D gene: TRBD1; V gene: TRBV20-1; J gene: TRBJ2-7; clone size: NA; CDR3 DNA: TGCAGTGCTAGAACTTCTCGGACAGGGAACGAGCAGTACTTC; CDR3 protein: CSARTSRTGNEQYF
D gene: NA; V gene: TRBV15; J gene: TRBJ2-1; clone size: few; CDR3 DNA: TGTGCCACCAGCAGGGGAATTACGTATGAGCAGTTCTTC; CDR3 protein: CATSRGITYEQFF
D gene: NA; V gene: TRBV3-1; J gene: TRBJ2-7; clone size: NA; CDR3 DNA: TGTGCCAGCAGCCAAGATCCCACAGGGTTGAACGAGCAGTACTTC; CDR3 protein: CASSQDPTGLNEQYF
D gene: TRBD2; V gene: TRBV11-2; J gene: TRBJ2-3; clone size: few; CDR3 DNA: TGTGCCAGCAGCTTAGGATTTGGACTAGCGGGGGGCGGAGATACGCAGTATTTT; CDR3 protein: CASSLGFGLAGGGDTQYF
D gene: TRBD1; V gene: TRBV28; J gene: TRBJ2-3; clone size: NA; CDR3 DNA: TGTGCCAGCAGTTTATATGGACAGGGGGCGACAGATACGCAGTATTTT; CDR3 protein: CASSLYGQGATDTQYF
D gene: NA; V gene: TRBV19; J gene: TRBJ1-6; clone size: few; CDR3 DNA: TGTGCCAGCCAACATCGGTTCGACAGTTCACCCCTCCACTTT; CDR3 protein: CASQHRFDSSPLHF
D gene: TRBD2; V gene: TRBV10-3; J gene: TRBJ2-1; clone size: few; CDR3 DNA: TGTGCCATCAGTGATGGGGGAGGGACTTTAAGCCCCGGGGGTGAGCAGTTCTTC; CDR3 protein: CAISDGGGTLSPGGEQFF
D gene: NA; V gene: TRBV11-2; J gene: TRBJ2-2; clone size: few; CDR3 DNA: TGTGCCAGCAGCCTACAGGGAATCACCGGGGAGCTGTTTTTT; CDR3 protein: CASSLQGITGELFF
D gene: TRBD2; V gene: TRBV11-1; J gene: TRBJ2-1; clone size: few; CDR3 DNA: TGTGCCAGCAGCTTAATTCCCGGGACTAGCGGGGCCTCCTACAATGAGCAGTTCTTC; CDR3 protein: CASSLIPGTSGASYNEQFF
D gene: NA; V gene: TRBV3-1; J gene: TRBJ1-2; clone size: few; CDR3 DNA: TGTGCCAGCAGCCAAATAGACAGAAACTATGGCTACACCTTC; CDR3 protein: CASSQIDRNYGYTF
D gene: NA; V gene: TRBV28; J gene: TRBJ1-5; clone size: many; CDR3 DNA: TGTGCCAGCAGTTTAGGCTTCCCGGGAGATCAGCCCCAGCATTTT; CDR3 protein: CASSLGFPGDQPQHF
D gene: NA; V gene: TRBV9; J gene: TRBJ1-1; clone size: many; CDR3 DNA: TGTGCCAGCAGCGTAGGTGAGGTCGGGGGTGAAGCTTTCTTT; CDR3 protein: CASSVGEVGGEAFF
D gene: NA; V gene: TRBV12-5; J gene: TRBJ2-2; clone size: few; CDR3 DNA: TGTGCTAGTGCCCTTGACAGGTCGAACACCGGGGAGCTGTTTTTT; CDR3 protein: CASALDRSNTGELFF
D gene: NA; V gene: TRBV6-1; J gene: TRBJ2-2; clone size: many; CDR3 DNA: TGTGCCAGCAGTGGGAACCTAGGTTCTGCCGGGGAGCTGTTTTTT; CDR3 protein: CASSGNLGSAGELFF
D gene: NA; V gene: TRBV7-2; J gene: TRBJ2-1; clone size: few; CDR3 DNA: TGTGCCAGCACTTGGACAGTGGGACATGGTGAGCAGTTCTTC; CDR3 protein: CASTWTVGHGEQFF
D gene: NA; V gene: TRBV5-1; J gene: TRBJ1-6; clone size: many; CDR3 DNA: TGCGCCAGCAGCTTCTCGGGGGCAGATAATTCACCCCTCCACTTT; CDR3 protein: CASSFSGADNSPLHF
D gene: TRBD2; V gene: TRBV5-1; J gene: TRBJ2-2; clone size: many; CDR3 DNA: TGCGCCAGCAGCCGACCTGTCCCGGGACTAGCGCCCGGAGCCTATCTCACCGGGGAGCTGTTTTTT; CDR3 protein: CASSRPVPGLAPGAYLTGELFF
D gene: NA; V gene: TRBV20-1; J gene: TRBJ1-1; clone size: few; CDR3 DNA: TGCAGTGCTACCGAAACAGGGCTCATGAACACTGAAGCTTTCTTT; CDR3 protein: CSATETGLMNTEAFF
D gene: NA; V gene: TRBV9; J gene: TRBJ2-5; clone size: many; CDR3 DNA: TGTGCCAGCAGCGTAGATGGGGTCCAAGAGACCCAGTACTTC; CDR3 protein: CASSVDGVQETQYF
D gene: NA; V gene: TRBV20-1; J gene: TRBJ2-6; clone size: NA; CDR3 DNA: TGCAGTGCTAGAGCCCGGGACGGAGACTCTGGGGCCAACGTCCTGACTTTC; CDR3 protein: CSARARDGDSGANVLTF
D gene: TRBD1; V gene: TRBV5-1; J gene: TRBJ1-2; clone size: few; CDR3 DNA: TGCGCCAGCAGCTTAAGCCCCAAGGACAGGGGAAATGGCTACACCTTC; CDR3 protein: CASSLSPKDRGNGYTF
D gene: NA; V gene: TRBV12-3/TRBV12-4; J gene: TRBJ2-1; clone size: few; CDR3 DNA: TGTGCCAGCAGTTTAGTGACCGGGAGATACAATGAGCAGTTCTTC; CDR3 protein: CASSLVTGRYNEQFF
D gene: NA; V gene: TRBV14; J gene: TRBJ1-1; clone size: NA; CDR3 DNA: TGTGCCAGCAGCCAAGATCTCGGCAGGTTGAACACTGAAGCTTTCTTT; CDR3 protein: CASSQDLGRLNTEAFF
D gene: TRBD1; V gene: TRBV10-3; J gene: TRBJ1-6; clone size: many; CDR3 DNA: TGTGCCATCGGAACCGGGACAGAGAGTTCACCCCTCCACTTT; CDR3 protein: CAIGTGTESSPLHF
D gene: NA; V gene: TRBV27; J gene: TRBJ1-1; clone size: NA; CDR3 DNA: TGTGCCAGCAGTTTCCGAGAGAACACTGAAGCTTTCTTT; CDR3 protein: CASSFRENTEAFF
D gene: TRBD2; V gene: TRBV10-3; J gene: TRBJ2-5; clone size: few; CDR3 DNA: TGTGCCATCAGTGAGGGGCTAGCGGGATACCAAGAGACCCAGTACTTC; CDR3 protein: CAISEGLAGYQETQYF
D gene: NA; V gene: TRBV7-2; J gene: TRBJ2-3; clone size: few; CDR3 DNA: TGTGCCAGCAGCTCGACGGGGGAGGCCGGAGATACGCAGTATTTT; CDR3 protein: CASSSTGEAGDTQYF
D gene: NA; V gene: TRBV2; J gene: TRBJ2-7; clone size: medium-sized; CDR3 DNA: TGTGCCAGCAGCCCTCGCCCATATAGCTACGAGCAGTACTTC; CDR3 protein: CASSPRPYSYEQYF
D gene: NA; V gene: TRBV7-2; J gene: TRBJ2-7; clone size: few; CDR3 DNA: TGTGCCAGCAGCTCAGGGAGTAGGAGCTCCTACGAGCAGTACTTC; CDR3 protein: CASSSGSRSSYEQYF
D gene: NA; V gene: TRBV24-1; J gene: TRBJ2-5; clone size: many; CDR3 DNA: TGTGCCACCAGTGATTTCGAGACCCAGTACTTC; CDR3 protein: CATSDFETQYF
D gene: NA; V gene: TRBV29-1; J gene: TRBJ2-1; clone size: NA; CDR3 DNA: TGCAGCGCTAAATTTCGGGAGAAAGGTGAGCAGTTCTTC; CDR3 protein: CSAKFREKGEQFF
D gene: NA; V gene: TRBV27; J gene: TRBJ2-3; clone size: NA; CDR3 DNA: TGTGCCAGCAGTTTGAGTGCAGATACGCAGTATTTT; CDR3 protein: CASSLSADTQYF
D gene: NA; V gene: TRBV28; J gene: TRBJ2-1; clone size: few; CDR3 DNA: TGTGCCAGCAGTTTAGCCAGGGTAAACTACAATGAGCAGTTCTTC; CDR3 protein: CASSLARVNYNEQFF
D gene: TRBD2; V gene: TRBV9; J gene: TRBJ2-7; clone size: NA; CDR3 DNA: TGTGCCAGCAGCTCCGGGGAGGGCGAGCAGTACTTC; CDR3 protein: CASSSGEGEQYF
D gene: NA; V gene: TRBV7-2; J gene: TRBJ2-3; clone size: few; CDR3 DNA: TGTGCCAGCAGCGGAAATACGCAGTATTTT; CDR3 protein: CASSGNTQYF
D gene: NA; V gene: TRBV5-1; J gene: TRBJ1-1; clone size: few; CDR3 DNA: TGCGCCAGCAGCTGGAACACGGGCGTGAACACTGAAGCTTTCTTT; CDR3 protein: CASSWNTGVNTEAFF
D gene: NA; V gene: TRBV6-5; J gene: TRBJ2-5; clone size: many; CDR3 DNA: TGTGCCAGCAGTCCACCCCCCGGTCGGGAGACCCAGTACTTC; CDR3 protein: CASSPPPGRETQYF
D gene: NA; V gene: TRBV19; J gene: TRBJ2-1; clone size: NA; CDR3 DNA: TGTGCCAGTACTACCGCCAATGAGCAGTTCTTC; CDR3 protein: CASTTANEQFF
D gene: TRBD2; V gene: TRBV29-1; J gene: TRBJ2-7; clone size: NA; CDR3 DNA: TGCAGCGTAGCGACCGGGACTAGCGGGCCCTACGAGCAGTACTTC; CDR3 protein: CSVATGTSGPYEQYF
D gene: TRBD1; V gene: TRBV2; J gene: TRBJ1-1; clone size: few; CDR3 DNA: TGTGCCAGCAGTCCGACAGGGTTTCAGGAAGCTTTCTTT; CDR3 protein: CASSPTGFQEAFF
D gene: TRBD2; V gene: TRBV4-3; J gene: TRBJ2-2; clone size: NA; CDR3 DNA: TGCGCCAGCAGCCAAGACCGGGGCGGGAGTCGTACCGGGGAGCTGTTTTTT; CDR3 protein: CASSQDRGGSRTGELFF
D gene: NA; V gene: TRBV6-5; J gene: TRBJ2-3; clone size: many; CDR3 DNA: TGTGCCATCTCCCCCCAGAGGACGTCCACAGATACGCAGTATTTT; CDR3 protein: CAISPQRTSTDTQYF
D gene: NA; V gene: TRBV5-1; J gene: TRBJ2-2; clone size: few; CDR3 DNA: TGCGCCAGCAGCTTGGTTAGGGCCGGGACCGGGGAGCTGTTTTTT; CDR3 protein: CASSLVRAGTGELFF
D gene: NA; V gene: TRBV10-3; J gene: TRBJ2-2; clone size: many; CDR3 DNA: TGTGCCACATTACATGCAGCGAGTACCGGGGAGCTGTTTTTT; CDR3 protein: CATLHAASTGELFF
D gene: NA; V gene: TRBV7-2; J gene: TRBJ2-2; clone size: NA; CDR3 DNA: TGTGCCAGCAGGCCGACTAGTAACACCGGGGAGCTGTTTTTT; CDR3 protein: CASRPTSNTGELFF
D gene: TRBD2; V gene: TRBV6-6; J gene: TRBJ2-3; clone size: few; CDR3 DNA: TGTGCCAGCAGTTACGGGGGGAGTCTGGGACTAGCGGACACAGATACGCAGTATTTT; CDR3 protein: CASSYGGSLGLADTDTQYF
D gene: TRBD1; V gene: TRBV5-1; J gene: TRBJ2-5; clone size: few; CDR3 DNA: TGCGCCAGCAGCTGGGGACAGGAAGAGACCCAGTACTTC; CDR3 protein: CASSWGQEETQYF
D gene: NA; V gene: TRBV7-9; J gene: TRBJ2-3; clone size: few; CDR3 DNA: TGTGCCAGCAGCCCGGGTCCCCCAAGCACAGATACGCAGTATTTT; CDR3 protein: CASSPGPPSTDTQYF
D gene: NA; V gene: TRBV15; J gene: TRBJ1-5; clone size: few; CDR3 DNA: TGTGCCACCAGCGAAGAAGGGACCGGGGGCAATCAGCCCCAGCATTTT; CDR3 protein: CATSEEGTGGNQPQHF
D gene: TRBD2; V gene: TRBV28; J gene: TRBJ2-3; clone size: few; CDR3 DNA: TGTGCCACCGGAGGACTAGCGGGAGTGAATACGCAGTATTTT; CDR3 protein: CATGGLAGVNTQYF